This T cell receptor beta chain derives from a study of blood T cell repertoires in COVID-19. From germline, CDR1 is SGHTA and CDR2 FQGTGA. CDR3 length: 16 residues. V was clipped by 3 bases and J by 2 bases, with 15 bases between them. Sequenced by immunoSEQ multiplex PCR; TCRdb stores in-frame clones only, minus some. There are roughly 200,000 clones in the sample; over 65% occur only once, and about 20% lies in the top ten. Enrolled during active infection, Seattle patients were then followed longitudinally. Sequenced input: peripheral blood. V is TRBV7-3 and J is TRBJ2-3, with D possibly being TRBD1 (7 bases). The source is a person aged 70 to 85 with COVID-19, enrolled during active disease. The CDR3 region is CASSLSQGGFTDTQYF. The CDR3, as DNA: TGTGCCAGCAGCTTGAGCCAGGGGGGTTTCACAGATACGCAGTATTTT.